This T cell receptor beta chain appears in the sequencing data of a study of chemoradiotherapy in HPV16-positive cancers (dated by TCRdb to 2021 to 2024). In the study overall: Using functional T-cell assays on cells from two HPV16-positive patients, the researchers defined candidate HPV-specific T-cell clones and common TCR motifs. Whether T-cell immunity against the HPV oncoproteins E6 and E7 changes during chemoradiotherapy and whether survival is affected by this immunity were examined in the study. The candidate HPV-specific TCRs and motifs were then tracked in TCR repertoires from 86 patients with HPV-related cancers.

Of note for this clone: Its specific antigen is unknown. Base qualities were left out, and no much larger clone turns up one base away.

Cut back by 2 bases and 5 bases, the V and J ends lie 10 bases apart. The germline V gene gives CDR1 as SGHAT and CDR2 as FQNNGV. The CDR3 runs 13 amino acids, cysteine and phenylalanine included. Here the CDR3 DNA is all that survives: 39 bases in frame from base 1. Library creation used the immunoSEQ multiplex PCR assay. TCRdb carries this immuneACCESS record with in-frame sequences only. Its versions omit some clonotypes, under half of them owing to an unresolved V gene in the studies checked, with the rest unexplained. The sample table contains about 68,000 clones; only one count was recorded for roughly 90% of them. The ten largest make up 3.5% to 4.5% of the sample. Repertoires were sampled repeatedly over the course of chemoradiotherapy so that clonal expansion in the tumor microenvironment could be followed. Points the paper makes about the study in general: The functional definition of HPV-specific T cells was derived from only two HPV16-positive patients, and the survival association was reported for HPV16-positive patients. Expansion of candidate HPV-specific clones and E7-related TCR motifs was observed in the tumor microenvironment during treatment, whereas no such expansion was observed for non-HPV-specific T cells. In HPV16-positive patients, expansion of HPV-responsive T cells during chemoradiotherapy was found to be associated with improved recurrence-free survival.

The specimen was blood, collected from a patient who underwent chemoradiotherapy. The rearrangement joined TRBV11-2 to TRBJ2-7, and the D gene may be TRBD2, 5 bases matching. The TCR comes from a human donor with HPV-associated anogenital cancer. Here the CDR3 is given as CASSLWLGDEQYF. The sequenced DNA is TGTGCCAGCAGCTTATGGTTGGGAGACGAGCAGTACTTC.